This is a list of T cell receptor beta chains from one sample in a study of T cell responses to AZD1222 COVID-19 vaccine. Generated by immunoSEQ multiplex PCR, the TCRdb table keeps only in-frame clones and is missing some. This sample carries about 94,000 clones, roughly 88% of them seen once, and the ten largest clones take 13%. The input for sequencing was peripheral blood, taken on day 0 of AZD1222 vaccination. All receptors derive from an adult in good health. Both conserved end residues are part of each CDR3. The D gene is left open where the match is weak. Clone size appears in some rows only: once, few, many, or a class for an expanded clone.

d_gene,j_gene,v_gene,abundance,CDR3nt,CDR3aa
-,TRBJ1-2,TRBV5-4,-,TGTGCCAGCAGCTTAAAATCCGGCGGGAACTATGGCTACACCTTC,CASSLKSGGNYGYTF
-,TRBJ2-2,TRBV5-1,-,TGCGCCAGCAGCCCCACAGTGCTGGACACCGGGGAGCTGTTTTTT,CASSPTVLDTGELFF
TRBD1,TRBJ1-2,TRBV11-2,few,TGTGCCAGCAGCTTAGACCAACGCAGGGGGAGTAACTATGGCTACACCTTC,CASSLDQRRGSNYGYTF
-,TRBJ1-2,TRBV29-1,-,TGCAGCGTTGGCCCCAGGGAGGGTAGTGGCTACACCTTC,CSVGPREGSGYTF
TRBD2,TRBJ2-7,TRBV28,-,TGTGCCAGCAGTTTAGGGATGACTAGCGGGGGTTCCTACGAGCAGTACTTC,CASSLGMTSGGSYEQYF
-,TRBJ2-1,TRBV27,-,TGTGCCAGCACCCCGAGAGGGTTAAATGAGCAGTTCTTC,CASTPRGLNEQFF
-,TRBJ2-5,TRBV5-1,-,TGCGCCAGCAGCTGGCAGGGGAACCAAGAGACCCAGTACTTC,CASSWQGNQETQYF
-,TRBJ1-2,TRBV5-4,few,TGTGCCAGCAGCTTGGAGCAGGCTAACTATGGCTACACCTTC,CASSLEQANYGYTF
TRBD2,TRBJ2-3,TRBV9,-,TGTGCCAGCAGCCTCATCGGGACTAGCGGGGTTGCAGATACGCAGTATTTT,CASSLIGTSGVADTQYF
-,TRBJ1-3,TRBV5-1,-,TGCGCCAGCAGCTCGGAGACCATACAGGCCACCTCTGGAAACACCATATATTTT,CASSSETIQATSGNTIYF
TRBD1,TRBJ1-4,TRBV29-1,-,TGCAGCGTTGACAATCAGGGGGCGGATGAAAAACTGTTTTTT,CSVDNQGADEKLFF
-,TRBJ2-2,TRBV29-1,-,TGCAGCGTTGGGCCGTCCACCGGGGAGCTGTTTTTT,CSVGPSTGELFF
TRBD1,TRBJ1-2,TRBV10-2,-,TGCGCCAGCAGTGTTCTTTCCGGGACAGGGCGCTATGGCTACACCTTC,CASSVLSGTGRYGYTF
-,TRBJ1-1,TRBV7-9,-,TGTGCCAGCATCCCACAGGGTTTCAACATGAACACTGAAGCTTTCTTT,CASIPQGFNMNTEAFF
-,TRBJ2-7,TRBV29-1,once,TGCAGCGTTGATTCAACTGACTCCTACGAGCAGTACTTC,CSVDSTDSYEQYF
TRBD2,TRBJ2-3,TRBV5-6,-,TGTGCCAGCAGACCCGGGACTAGCGGGGGCCCTAGCACAGATACGCAGTATTTT,CASRPGTSGGPSTDTQYF
-,TRBJ1-5,TRBV28,-,TGTGCCAGCAGTTTGGCCGTAGCGGGGCCCCAGCATTTT,CASSLAVAGPQHF
-,TRBJ2-7,TRBV15,-,TGTGCCACCAGCAGAGACTTTACCTACGAGCAGTACTTC,CATSRDFTYEQYF
-,TRBJ2-2,TRBV11-3,-,TGTGCCAGCAGCAGTCGACAGAACACCGGGGAGCTGTTTTTT,CASSSRQNTGELFF
-,TRBJ1-3,TRBV12-3/TRBV12-4,-,TGTGCCAGCGCCGCAGGGCTCGGAAACACCATATATTTT,CASAAGLGNTIYF
TRBD1,TRBJ1-2,TRBV9,once,TGTGCCAGCAGCGCGACAGGGTTTATTGGCTACACCTTC,CASSATGFIGYTF
-,TRBJ1-1,TRBV30,-,TGTGCCTGGAGTGTAAAGAGGGAGGGCACTGAAGCTTTCTTT,CAWSVKREGTEAFF
-,TRBJ1-4,TRBV7-2,-,TGTGCCAGCAGCCCCGGACTGACGAATGAAAAACTGTTTTTT,CASSPGLTNEKLFF
TRBD1,TRBJ2-5,TRBV19,-,TGTGCCAGTAGTATCAGGCCAGGGGGTTTAGAGACCCAGTACTTC,CASSIRPGGLETQYF
-,TRBJ1-1,TRBV30,few,TGTGCCTGGAGTGTACTCCGGGGTTCGTACACTGAAGCTTTCTTT,CAWSVLRGSYTEAFF
TRBD1,TRBJ1-1,TRBV9,-,TGTGCCAGCAGCGGGACAGGGGAGGGCACTGAAGCTTTCTTT,CASSGTGEGTEAFF